This T cell receptor beta chain originates from a study of cytomegalovirus exposure and HLA in healthy donors. Study-level points and caveats: Using the classifier, cytomegalovirus status was reportedly diagnosed with high specificity and sensitivity. In vitro confirmation showed three CMV-associated chains to be CMV antigen specific.

V lost 4 bases and J 7 bases, leaving 7 bases between the germline ends. CDR1 MNHEY and CDR2 SVGAGI come from the germline V gene. There are 11 residues in the CDR3. With respect to this clone: Antigen specificity is unknown.

Amplification used 60 Vbeta primers and 13 Jbeta primers. Using immunoSEQ multiplex PCR, the repertoire was profiled, and TCRdb retains in-frame clones only, with some absent. The profile shows 150,000 or so clones, 65% to 80% of them singletons. The chain couples TRBV6-5 to TRBJ1-2; D is ambiguous. The sequenced sample consisted of PBMCs. The clonotype originates from a woman in her thirties or forties in good health and CMV-seronegative. The CDR3 coding sequence is TGTGCCAGCAGTTCCAGAGGTGGCTACACCTTC. Its protein is CASSSRGGYTF.